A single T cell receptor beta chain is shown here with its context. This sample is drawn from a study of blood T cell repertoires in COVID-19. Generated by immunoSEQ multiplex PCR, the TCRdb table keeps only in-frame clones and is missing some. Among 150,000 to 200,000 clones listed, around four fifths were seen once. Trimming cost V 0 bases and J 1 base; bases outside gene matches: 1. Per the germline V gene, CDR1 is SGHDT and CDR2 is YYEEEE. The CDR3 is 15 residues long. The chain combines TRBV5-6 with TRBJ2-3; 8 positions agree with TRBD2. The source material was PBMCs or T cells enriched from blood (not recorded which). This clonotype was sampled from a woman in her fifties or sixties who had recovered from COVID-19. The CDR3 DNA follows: TGTGCCAGCAGCTTGGTTAGCGGGGGCACAGATACGCAGTATTTT. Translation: CASSLVSGGTDTQYF.